The 14 T cell receptor beta chains reported below all come from one sample, sequenced in a study of CD8+ T cells in alopecia areata. This sample's treatment: oral pan-JAK inhibitor, 5-10 mg twice daily. RNA extraction and reverse transcription yielded cDNA as sequencing template. Assay used: immunoSEQ multiplex PCR; TCRdb lists only in-frame clones, some missing. The sample contains roughly 200,000 clones, 40% to 65% of which appear only once. The sample in question was CD8+ T cells sorted from blood, obtained at week 24, from a patient treated with tofacitinib. The receptor set was obtained from a human donor with alopecia areata.

Remarks on this clone: The sample holds other DNA sequences that translate to the same CDR3. This chain uses TRBV5-6 with TRBJ2-7; D is perhaps TRBD1 (6 bases). Germline loops: CDR1 SGHDT, CDR2 YYEEEE. The CDR3 consists of 13 residues. V dropped 0 bases and J dropped 2 bases, with 6 bases sitting between them. CDR3 region: CASSLDRAYEQYF. The CDR3 DNA sequence: TGTGCCAGCAGCTTGGACAGGGCCTACGAGCAGTACTTC.

The chain employs TRBV9 and TRBJ2-1; D is perhaps TRBD2 (6 bases). The V gene lost 0 bases and the J gene lost 4 bases, with 11 bases spanning the gap. The CDR3 totals 15 residues. Per the germline V gene, CDR1 is SGDLS and CDR2 is YYNGEE. CDR3 DNA sequence: TGTGCCAGCAGCGTAGTAGCGGCCTCGTACAATGAGCAGTTCTTC. It yields the protein CASSVVAASYNEQFF.

V is TRBV11-3 and J is TRBJ2-2; no clear D. V lost 1 base to trimming and J lost 4 bases, with 10 bases between them. This CDR3 is 15 amino acids long. Germline V gene data show CDR1 as SGHNT and CDR2 as YENEEA. CDR3 DNA: TGTGCCAGCAGCTTAGTGGCCTCAGGCACCGGGGAGCTGTTTTTT. This encodes CASSLVASGTGELFF.

DNA of the CDR3: TGTGCCAGCAGCTTCCCCTGGGATCCTGAAGCTTTCTTT. Its protein is CASSFPWDPEAFF. The chain is built from TRBV7-9 and TRBJ1-1, with no clear D. Trimming left V 3 bases short and J 6 bases short, with 11 bases between. Germline assignment: CDR1 SEHNR and CDR2 FQNEAQ (reference sequence). CDR3 length: 13 amino acids.

The chain links TRBV27 to TRBJ2-5; D is perhaps TRBD2 (5 bases). The CDR3 covers 13 residues. Per germline, CDR1 MNHEY and CDR2 SMNVEV (reference sequence). The V end lost 2 bases, the J end lost 5 bases, and 9 bases lay between the germline ends. CDR3 bases: TGTGCCAGCAGTTTAGAGGGAAGGGAGACCCAGTACTTC. This sequence encodes CASSLEGRETQYF.

Here the CDR3 DNA reads TGCGCCAGCAGCCAAGGTCGCCAGGCACGGGAGCAGTTCTTC. It codes for CASSQGRQAREQFF. The chain joins TRBV4-3 to TRBJ2-1; D unresolved. The CDR3 runs to 14 residues. CDR1 LGHNA and CDR2 YSLEER come from the germline V gene. V lost 1 base to trimming and J lost 10 bases, with 14 bases between them.

The chain carries TRBV5-4 and TRBJ2-2; D is uncertain. The germline CDR1 and CDR2 sequences are SGHNT and YYREEE (reference sequence). This CDR3 is built from 13 residues. Trimming took off 4 bases at V and 3 bases at J, with 7 bases between the two ends. Here the CDR3 DNA reads TGTGCCAGCAGCAAAGGGCACACCGGGGAGCTGTTTTTT. Amino acids: CASSKGHTGELFF.

V and J are TRBV6-1 and TRBJ2-3, with TRBD1 matching over 7 bases. J was trimmed by 7 bases and V by 4 bases; bases with no gene match: 11. This CDR3 is built from 15 residues. Germline loops: CDR1 MNHNS, CDR2 SASEGT. The CDR3 region has the DNA TGTGCCAGCAGTGGGAGACAGGGTACGGCTCATACGCAGTATTTT. Protein product: CASSGRQGTAHTQYF.

The V and J genes are TRBV7-2 and TRBJ2-3; no reliable D call. The V and J ends lost 5 bases and 2 bases respectively, with 14 bases between them. Looked up from germline, CDR1 is SGHTA and CDR2 is FQGNSA. The CDR3 spans 15 residues. Here the CDR3 reads CASSPRTDNTDTQYF. DNA for the CDR3: TGTGCCAGCAGCCCAAGGACGGATAACACAGATACGCAGTATTTT.

This clone was seen a handful of times. The gene calls are TRBV29-1 and TRBJ2-3; D call uncertain. Per germline, CDR1 SQVTM and CDR2 ANQGSEA. This CDR3 is 13 amino acids long. The V end was cut by 7 bases, the J end by 1 base, with 12 bases between. The chain's CDR3 is CSAGSLGTDTQYF. CDR3 in DNA: TGCAGCGCTGGGTCGTTGGGCACAGATACGCAGTATTTT.

The table lists this clone with a few counts. The chain has TRBV29-1 and TRBJ2-7; D uncertain. The germline gives CDR1 SQVTM, CDR2 ANQGSEA. This CDR3 comprises 13 residues. V lost 5 bases to trimming and J lost 4 bases, with 15 bases between them. The CDR3 DNA reads TGCAGCGTTCTCGTCGAGCCGGAATACGAGCAGTACTTC. The encoded protein is CSVLVEPEYEQYF.

A remark on this clone: Other DNA sequences of this sample code for an identical CDR3. V and J are TRBV30 and TRBJ2-7, with TRBD2 as a possible D gene (6 bases). The V gene's germline CDR1 is GTSNPN and CDR2 SVGIG (reference sequence). The CDR3 length is 12 residues. Trimming left V 0 bases short and J 4 bases short, with 7 bases between. CDR3 in amino acids: CAWSVGTYEQYF. CDR3 nucleotide sequence: TGTGCCTGGAGTGTAGGGACTTACGAGCAGTACTTC.

This chain links TRBV5-6 with TRBJ1-2; D might be TRBD1 (6 bases). The V and J ends lost 5 bases and 4 bases respectively, with 12 bases between them. Germline-derived CDR1 and CDR2 are SGHDT and YYEEEE. This CDR3 comprises 13 residues. The CDR3: CASRPQGVYGYTF. In DNA form, the CDR3 reads TGTGCCAGCAGACCACAGGGAGTCTATGGCTACACCTTC.

The chain recombines TRBV7-2 with TRBJ1-1, with D possibly matching TRBD1 (6 bases). The V end lost 2 bases, the J end lost 7 bases, and 17 bases lay between the germline ends. There are 15 residues in the CDR3. Germline V gives CDR1 SGHTA, CDR2 FQGNSA. The CDR3 loop reads CASSLPGQRPDEAFF. In nucleotides, the CDR3 is TGTGCCAGCAGCTTACCGGGACAACGACCCGATGAAGCTTTCTTT. The full variable domain, with the rest looked up from reference TRBV7-2 and TRBJ1-1, is GAGVSQSPSNKVTEKGKDVELRCDPISGHTALYWYRQSLGQGLEFLIYFQGNSAPDKSGLPSDRFSAERTGGSVSTLTIQRTQQEDSAVYLCASSLPGQRPDEAFFGQGTRLTVV.